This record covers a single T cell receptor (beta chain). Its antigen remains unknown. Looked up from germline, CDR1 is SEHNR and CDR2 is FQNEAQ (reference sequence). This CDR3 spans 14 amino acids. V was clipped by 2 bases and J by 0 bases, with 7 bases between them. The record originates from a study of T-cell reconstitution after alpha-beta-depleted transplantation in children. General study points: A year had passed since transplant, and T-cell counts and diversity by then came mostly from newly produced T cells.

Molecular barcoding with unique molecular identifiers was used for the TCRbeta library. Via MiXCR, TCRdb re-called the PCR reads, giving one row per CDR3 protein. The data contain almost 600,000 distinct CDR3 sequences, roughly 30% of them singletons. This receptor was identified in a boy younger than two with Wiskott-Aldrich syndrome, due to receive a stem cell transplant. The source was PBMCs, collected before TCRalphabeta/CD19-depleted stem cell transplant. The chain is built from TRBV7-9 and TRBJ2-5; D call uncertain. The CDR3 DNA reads TGTGCCAGCAGCTTATCCCGCGACCAAGAGACCCAGTACTTC. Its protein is CASSLSRDQETQYF.